These 27 T cell receptor beta chains were all obtained from the same sample, sequenced in a study of shared clonotypes between healthy human individuals. Profiled with immunoSEQ multiplex PCR; TCRdb holds only in-frame clones, not every one. Of some 1.1 million clones in the sample, approximately 80% are singletons; the top ten hold over 0.8%. The source material was memory CD4+ T cells from PBMCs. Subset noted: CD45RA-negative fraction. The receptor set was obtained from a young man in good health. Some clones in this sample may be carry-over from other donors' samples.

This clone appeared a few times. The chain employs TRBV6-5 and TRBJ2-5, with D hard to call. The germline CDR1 and CDR2 sequences are MNHEY and SVGAGI. V was trimmed by 0 bases and J by 4 bases, leaving 12 bases between them. The CDR3 runs to 15 residues. This CDR3 reads CASSYSSSVRETQYF. The CDR3 nucleotides read TGTGCCAGCAGTTACTCGAGTAGTGTGAGAGAGACCCAGTACTTC.

This chain's CDR3 is CASSPIAGGYTF. The CDR3 DNA sequence: TGTGCCAGCAGTCCGATAGCGGGTGGCTACACCTTC. V usage is TRBV2 and J usage is TRBJ1-2; D is undetermined. With 5 bases removed from V and 7 bases from J, the gap between germline ends came to 11 bases. The CDR3 has 12 residues. The germline CDR1 and CDR2 sequences are SNHLY and FYNNEI.

J is TRBJ2-5 and V is TRBV7-2, with 8 bases identical to TRBD2. The CDR3 contains 18 residues. Germline-derived CDR1 and CDR2 are SGHTA and FQGNSA. The junction had 11 bases not matched to a gene; V was cut back by 0 bases and J by 2 bases. CDR3 in amino acids: CASSLAHFRGRLQETQYF. The CDR3 coding sequence is TGTGCCAGCAGCTTAGCGCATTTCCGCGGGAGGTTACAAGAGACCCAGTACTTC.

This clone showed up many times. This chain joins TRBV7-9 and TRBJ1-1; D gene unclear. The CDR3 loop spans 13 amino acids. Trimming stripped 5 bases from V and 1 base from J, with 8 bases between. Germline assignment: CDR1 SEHNR and CDR2 FQNEAQ (reference sequence). CDR3 sequence: CASSREQNTEAFF. CDR3 DNA sequence: TGTGCCAGCAGCAGGGAGCAGAACACTGAAGCTTTCTTT.

V gene TRBV19 combines with J gene TRBJ1-5; perhaps TRBD1 as D (5 bases). The V gene lost 4 bases and the J gene lost 0 bases, with 10 bases spanning the gap. The CDR3 has 15 amino acids. Germline CDR1 reads LNHDA; CDR2 reads SQIVND (reference sequence). CDR3 nucleotides: TGTGCCAGTAGTAGGGGACGGTATAGCAATCAGCCCCAGCATTTT. It specifies CASSRGRYSNQPQHF.

This sequence joins TRBV5-1 and TRBJ2-7; D perhaps matches TRBD2 (8 bases). The CDR3 loop spans 16 amino acids. CDR1 SGHRS and CDR2 YFSETQ come from the germline V gene. Trimming cost V 4 bases and J 1 base, with 18 bases left between them. The CDR3: CASSREGGTDSYEQYF. The CDR3 DNA follows: TGCGCCAGCAGCCGGGAGGGGGGGACAGATTCCTACGAGCAGTACTTC.

This clone was found a few times. Additional DNA sequences in this sample encode the identical CDR3. This sequence joins TRBV7-2 and TRBJ1-3, with 8 nucleotides matching TRBD1. Germline assignment: CDR1 SGHTA and CDR2 FQGNSA. J lost 4 bases, V lost 5 bases, and 4 bases had no gene match. The length of the CDR3 is 14 residues. The CDR3: CASSQTGVGNTIYF. DNA for the CDR3: TGTGCCAGCAGCCAGACAGGGGTCGGAAACACCATATATTTT.

The J gene is TRBJ2-3, the V gene TRBV4-3, with D perhaps matching TRBD1 (6 bases). The V and J ends lost 2 bases and 6 bases respectively, with 15 bases between them. Germline assignment: CDR1 LGHNA and CDR2 YSLEER. This CDR3 has 15 amino acids. The CDR3 is CASSQMVQGLDTQYF. CDR3 bases: TGCGCCAGCAGCCAAATGGTACAGGGCCTGGATACGCAGTATTTT.

V gene TRBV5-1 combines with J gene TRBJ2-3; 12 bases align to TRBD2. CDR1 SGHRS and CDR2 YFSETQ come from the germline V gene. The length of the CDR3 is 16 residues. V lost 4 bases and J lost 4; bases outside the gene matches: 7. The CDR3 here is CASSLPTSGSADTQYF. The DNA of the CDR3 is TGCGCCAGCAGCCTACCGACTAGCGGGAGTGCAGATACGCAGTATTTT.

This clone was seen a single time. This chain uses TRBV19 with TRBJ2-7, with TRBD2 matching over 9 bases. Germline CDR1 LNHDA, CDR2 SQIVND (reference sequence). This CDR3 spans 15 amino acids. V lost 5 bases to trimming and J lost 0 bases; unmatched junction nucleotides: 5. CDR3 amino acids: CASSVASGASYEQYF. In DNA, the CDR3 is TGTGCCAGTAGTGTTGCTAGCGGGGCCTCCTACGAGCAGTACTTC.

V and J are TRBV27 and TRBJ2-1; 12 nucleotides agree with TRBD2. The germline CDR1 and CDR2 sequences are MNHEY and SMNVEV (reference sequence). V shed 3 bases and J 5 bases; nucleotides not matched to a gene: 14. The CDR3 spans 19 residues. CDR3 coding DNA: TGTGCCAGCAGTTTTCGGGCTAGCGGGAGGGCCCTTGTACACAATGAGCAGTTCTTC. Its translation: CASSFRASGRALVHNEQFF.

The rearrangement joins TRBV5-1 to TRBJ2-1; 8 nucleotides match TRBD2. The CDR3 has 15 residues. The J segment lost 8 bases and the V segment lost 4 bases, leaving 11 bases of the junction unmatched. Germline-derived CDR1 and CDR2 are SGHRS and YFSETQ. For the CDR3, the DNA is TGCGCCAGCAGCCCGAGCCGGACTAGCCTCCATGAGCAGTTCTTC. Amino acid sequence: CASSPSRTSLHEQFF.

V is TRBV6-6 and J is TRBJ1-2, with D possibly matching TRBD1 (6 bases). Trimming took off 0 bases at V and 6 bases at J, with 14 bases between the two ends. Looked up from germline, CDR1 is MNHNY and CDR2 is SVGAGI (reference sequence). CDR3 length equals 15 residues. The CDR3 sequence: CASSYSTTGKDGYTF. The CDR3, as DNA: TGTGCCAGCAGTTACTCGACCACAGGGAAGGATGGCTACACCTTC.

The chain uses TRBV28 and TRBJ2-7, with TRBD2 matching over 8 bases. Germline trimming cut 5 bases from V and 0 bases from J; bases unmatched to any gene: 6. Per the germline V gene, CDR1 is MDHEN and CDR2 is SYDVKM. CDR3 length: 15 amino acids. The CDR3 is CASSPSGGLSYEQYF. The CDR3 region has the DNA TGTGCCAGCAGTCCGAGCGGGGGCCTCTCCTACGAGCAGTACTTC.

The rearrangement links TRBV6-6 to TRBJ1-1; possible D gene TRBD1, 5 bases. The CDR3 length is 15 residues. CDR1 is MNHNY, CDR2 SVGAGI, per germline (reference sequence). V dropped 4 bases and J dropped 1 base, with 13 bases sitting between them. The CDR3: CASSLHGQSNTEAFF. The CDR3, as DNA: TGTGCCAGCAGTTTGCATGGACAATCGAACACTGAAGCTTTCTTT.

The gene calls are TRBV29-1 and TRBJ2-1; weak D call: TRBD2 (6 bases). The germline V gene encodes CDR1 SQVTM and CDR2 ANQGSEA. Trimming took off 4 bases at V and 4 bases at J, with 14 bases between the two ends. The CDR3 is 14 amino acids. In nucleotides, the CDR3 is TGCAGCGTTGTATCTTTACGGGAGTACAATGAGCAGTTCTTC. This gives the protein CSVVSLREYNEQFF.

The CDR3 region is CASRQGIGETQYF. In nucleotides, the CDR3 is TGTGCCAGCAGACAGGGGATTGGGGAGACCCAGTACTTC. The rearrangement joins TRBV25-1 to TRBJ2-5; TRBD1 matches 7 bases. Per germline, CDR1 MGHDK and CDR2 SYGVNS. The CDR3 is 13 amino acids. The V segment lost 6 bases and the J segment 5 bases; nucleotides outside the gene matches: 6.

The rearrangement links TRBV28 to TRBJ2-7, with 7 bases identical to TRBD2. Germline V gene sequence: CDR1 MDHEN, CDR2 SYDVKM. The CDR3 is 16 amino acids. Trimming removed 6 bases from V and 2 bases from J; junction bases left unmatched: 13. CDR3 DNA sequence: TGTGCCAGCAGCCCGAACCGTGGGGGGGTTGCCTACGAGCAGTACTTC. Translation gives CASSPNRGGVAYEQYF.

The chain combines TRBV11-2 with TRBJ2-3, with a weak D call TRBD2 (6 bases). Trimming cost V 1 base and J 3 bases, with 11 bases left between them. This CDR3 region has 15 residues. Germline V gives CDR1 SGHAT, CDR2 FQNNGV. This CDR3 is CASSLAGVVTDTQYF. The DNA for the CDR3 is TGTGCCAGCAGCTTAGCGGGAGTGGTGACAGATACGCAGTATTTT.

The chain links TRBV28 to TRBJ1-2; D is unresolved. V lost 6 bases, J lost 3 bases, and 14 bases lay in between. The CDR3 runs 14 residues. The V gene's germline CDR1 is MDHEN and CDR2 SYDVKM. This chain's CDR3 is CASSPGRTDYGYTF. CDR3 in DNA: TGTGCCAGCAGCCCCGGACGGACGGACTATGGCTACACCTTC.

This clone was observed a handful of times. The rearrangement links TRBV7-2 to TRBJ2-1; D tentatively reads TRBD1 or TRBD2 (5 bases each). CDR3 length: 13 residues. Trimming removed 0 bases from V and 9 bases from J, with 9 bases in between. Per germline, CDR1 SGHTA and CDR2 FQGNSA. CDR3 residues: CASSLASGTEQFF. DNA of the CDR3: TGTGCCAGCAGCTTAGCGTCGGGGACTGAGCAGTTCTTC. Using reference TRBV7-2 and TRBJ2-1 for the parts outside the CDR3, the full variable domain is GAGVSQSPSNKVTEKGKDVELRCDPISGHTALYWYRQSLGQGLEFLIYFQGNSAPDKSGLPSDRFSAERTGGSVSTLTIQRTQQEDSAVYLCASSLASGTEQFFGPGTRLTVL.

Only one count was recorded for this clone. This rearrangement joins TRBV15 to TRBJ1-2; D not resolved. CDR1 and CDR2 (germline): LNHNV, YYDKDF (reference sequence). V was cut by 3 bases and J by 1 base, with 9 bases left in between. The CDR3 contains 14 residues. The CDR3 sequence is CATSRDGINYGYTF. The CDR3 DNA is TGTGCCACCAGCAGGGACGGAATTAACTATGGCTACACCTTC.

The table lists this clone with many counts. V usage is TRBV18 and J usage is TRBJ2-3; TRBD2 agrees at 8 bases. There are 17 residues in the CDR3. Trimming removed 0 bases from V and 8 bases from J; junction bases left unmatched: 13. Per the germline V gene, CDR1 is KGHSH and CDR2 is LQKENI. DNA for the CDR3: TGTGCCAGCTCACCACCGGGTGGACTAGCCGTACCGGGTACGCAGTATTTT. This translates into CASSPPGGLAVPGTQYF.

The genes are TRBV6-5 and TRBJ1-2, with 12 bases fitting TRBD1. The V gene end was trimmed by 6 bases and the J gene end by 5 bases; junction bases not matched to a gene: 7. Germline CDR1 is MNHEY and CDR2 is SVGAGI. The CDR3 spans 15 residues. The CDR3 DNA is TGTGCCAGCAGGGGGACAGGGGGCGCGTCGTATGGCTACACCTTC. It yields the protein CASRGTGGASYGYTF.

V gene TRBV7-9 combines with J gene TRBJ1-1; the D gene is possibly TRBD1 (6 bases). The CDR3 spans 12 residues. V lost 5 bases to trimming and J lost 6 bases, with 10 bases between them. The germline gives CDR1 SEHNR, CDR2 FQNEAQ (reference sequence). CDR3 nucleotide sequence: TGTGCCAGCAGCATAGGGACACCTGAAGCTTTCTTT. Protein product: CASSIGTPEAFF.

Only one count was recorded for this clone. This chain links TRBV5-1 with TRBJ2-1; 10 bases map to TRBD1. Germline-derived CDR1 and CDR2 are SGHRS and YFSETQ. V lost 0 bases, J lost 7 bases, and 4 bases stayed unmatched. The CDR3 has 15 residues. CDR3 loop: CASSLETGGLNEQFF. As DNA, the CDR3 is TGCGCCAGCAGCTTGGAGACAGGGGGCCTGAATGAGCAGTTCTTC.

Only a few counts were recorded for this clone. This sequence joins TRBV28 and TRBJ1-1; D uncertain. The CDR3 is 13 residues long. Germline V lookup: CDR1 MDHEN, CDR2 SYDVKM. V was cut by 3 bases and J by 10 bases, with 15 bases left in between. The CDR3 protein is CASSFSSRKAAFF. In DNA form, the CDR3 reads TGTGCCAGCAGTTTTAGCAGCCGCAAGGCAGCTTTCTTT.